One and the same sample provided the 19 T cell receptor beta chains below, sequenced in a study of shared clonotypes between healthy human individuals. Measured with immunoSEQ multiplex PCR; TCRdb has only the in-frame clones, and not every one. The sample gives 2 million to 3 million clones, more than 80% of which show up once; roughly 0.13% is in the top ten. The sequencing input was naive CD4+ T cells sorted from blood. Subset in this sample: CD45RA+ positively selected. Receptors were obtained from a young man in good health.

Notes on this clone: This sample includes further DNA sequences coding for the same CDR3. V gene TRBV6-5 combines with J gene TRBJ2-7; 10 nucleotides align to TRBD1. Looked up from germline, CDR1 is MNHEY and CDR2 is SVGAGI. J gave up 2 bases and V 2 bases, and 3 bases lay outside the gene matches. The CDR3 is 15 residues long. The CDR3 sequence is CASSYAGTGAYEQYF. CDR3 bases: TGTGCCAGCAGTTACGCAGGGACAGGGGCCTACGAGCAGTACTTC.

The chain carries TRBV30 and TRBJ2-3; D remains unclear. Trimming left V 2 bases short and J 6 bases short, with 9 bases between. This CDR3 is built from 12 residues. Germline CDR1 and CDR2: GTSNPN and SVGIG (reference sequence). CDR3 loop: CAWSHSQDTQYF. CDR3 nucleotide sequence: TGTGCCTGGAGTCACTCCCAGGATACGCAGTATTTT.

V usage is TRBV5-1 and J usage is TRBJ2-7; TRBD1 matches at 7 bases. The CDR3 extends over 15 amino acids. Unmatched junction bases numbered 9, after V lost 4 bases and J lost 2 bases. CDR1 is SGHRS and CDR2 is YFSETQ in the germline V gene. The CDR3 DNA follows: TGCGCCAGCAGCCCACAAAAGACAGGGACCTACGAGCAGTACTTC. It specifies CASSPQKTGTYEQYF.

As for this clone: Other nucleotide sequences from this sample produce the same CDR3. This chain uses TRBV7-2 with TRBJ2-3; no firm D call. Germline-derived CDR1 and CDR2 are SGHTA and FQGNSA. The germline V and J ends were trimmed by 5 bases and 4 bases, with 7 bases remaining between them. The CDR3 is 12 residues long. CDR3 nucleotide sequence: TGTGCCAGCAGCCCCCGTTCAGATACGCAGTATTTT. As protein: CASSPRSDTQYF.

The chain couples TRBV29-1 to TRBJ2-3; D may be TRBD1 (6 bases). Germline CDR1 SQVTM, CDR2 ANQGSEA. This CDR3 comprises 14 residues. The germline V and J ends were trimmed by 6 bases and 3 bases, with 16 bases remaining between them. As DNA, the CDR3 is TGCAGCGTCCGCAACAGGGTAGGAACAGATACGCAGTATTTT. Translated: CSVRNRVGTDTQYF.

The chain is built from TRBV30 and TRBJ1-1; D gene uncertain. The length of the CDR3 is 13 residues. Looked up from germline, CDR1 is GTSNPN and CDR2 is SVGIG (reference sequence). Trimming took off 4 bases at V and 0 bases at J, with 9 bases between the two ends. The CDR3 DNA reads TGTGCCTGGAAAAGGAGCATGAACACTGAAGCTTTCTTT. It codes for CAWKRSMNTEAFF.

The chain employs TRBV7-2 and TRBJ2-2; a weak D match, TRBD2 (6 bases). The CDR3 has 16 amino acids. V was trimmed by 0 bases and J by 3 bases, leaving 11 bases between them. Germline V CDR1 and CDR2: SGHTA, FQGNSA. The CDR3 region is CASSLARGKDTGELFF. DNA of the CDR3: TGTGCCAGCAGCTTAGCGCGCGGGAAGGACACCGGGGAGCTGTTTTTT.

The chain combines TRBV6-5 with TRBJ2-2; D ambiguous. The germline V gene encodes CDR1 MNHEY and CDR2 SVGAGI. The ends were cut back, 2 bases at V and 4 bases at J, with 11 bases in the middle. The CDR3 runs 15 residues. CDR3 sequence reads: CASSYGRRTTGELFF. The CDR3, as DNA: TGTGCCAGCAGTTACGGGCGGAGAACCACCGGGGAGCTGTTTTTT.

The chain is built from TRBV16 and TRBJ2-2, with 12 bases fitting TRBD1. The V segment lost 4 bases and the J segment 7 bases; nucleotides outside the gene matches: 13. This CDR3 spans 18 amino acids. Germline loops: CDR1 KGHSY, CDR2 FQNENV. CDR3 in DNA: TGTGCCAGCAGCCCTCCCCCGGGACAGGGGGCGCCGGTCGGGGAGCTGTTTTTT. Protein product: CASSPPPGQGAPVGELFF.

The chain recombines TRBV5-5 with TRBJ2-7; weak D call: TRBD2 (5 bases). The germline V gene encodes CDR1 SGHKS and CDR2 YYEKEE (reference sequence). The length of the CDR3 is 16 residues. Trimming took off 0 bases at V and 7 bases at J, with 20 bases between the two ends. Here the CDR3 reads CASSLANPWERREQYF. CDR3 nucleotides: TGTGCCAGCAGCTTGGCCAATCCGTGGGAGAGGCGAGAGCAGTACTTC.

V and J are TRBV21-1 and TRBJ1-2; the DNA was not used to check the table's D call, TRBD1. TRBV21-1 corresponds to a pseudogene. The CDR3 is 19 residues long. As DNA, the CDR3 is TGTGCCAGCAGCAAAGATACCCGGGACAGGGTGGAAACTAACTATGGCTACACCTTC. Protein sequence: CASSKDTRDRVETNYGYTF.

The rearrangement joins TRBV6-5 to TRBJ1-4; the match to TRBD1 covers 8 bases. CDR1 and CDR2 from the germline V gene are MNHEY and SVGAGI. V was pared by 5 bases and J by 8 bases, with 7 bases of the junction left unmatched. The CDR3 contains 14 residues. The CDR3 region is CASSRDRGVEKLFF. CDR3 in DNA: TGTGCCAGCAGTCGAGACAGGGGAGTCGAAAAACTGTTTTTT.

The chain is built from TRBV19 and TRBJ1-5; possibly TRBD1 for D (6 bases). Looked up from germline, CDR1 is LNHDA and CDR2 is SQIVND (reference sequence). The V and J ends lost 6 bases and 13 bases respectively, with 22 bases between them. The CDR3 has 14 amino acids. The CDR3 DNA sequence: TGTGCCAGTAGGGGATCGGGACAATCCCCGGCACAGCATTTT. Residues: CASRGSGQSPAQHF.

The V gene is TRBV18, the J gene TRBJ1-2, with 8 bases matching TRBD1. V was clipped by 5 bases and J by 4 bases; unmatched bases: 9. CDR3 length: 15 residues. CDR1 and CDR2 from the germline V gene are KGHSH and LQKENI. The chain's CDR3 is CASSAIQGAGYGYTF. In DNA, the CDR3 is TGTGCCAGCTCAGCGATTCAGGGGGCGGGCTATGGCTACACCTTC. Combining the CDR3 with reference TRBV18 and TRBJ1-2 gives the whole variable domain NAGVMQNPRHLVRRRGQEARLRCSPMKGHSHVYWYRQLPEEGLKFMVYLQKENIIDESGMPKERFSAEFPKEGPSILRIQQVVRGDSAAYFCASSAIQGAGYGYTFGSGTRLTVV.

This clone was seen only once. The chain is built from TRBV12-5 and TRBJ2-1; D ambiguous. Germline values: CDR1 LGHNT, CDR2 FRNRAP. V lost 0 bases and J lost 4, with 7 bases in between. The CDR3 has 14 amino acids. Here the CDR3 reads CASGLVTRYNEQFF. The CDR3 region has the DNA TGTGCTAGTGGTTTGGTAACGCGGTACAATGAGCAGTTCTTC.

This chain uses TRBV6-1 with TRBJ2-3; no clear D. Trimming took off 8 bases at V and 4 bases at J, with 10 bases between the two ends. Germline CDR1 reads MNHNS; CDR2 reads SASEGT. This CDR3 has 12 residues. CDR3 loop: CASSENADTQYF. Here the CDR3 DNA reads TGTGCCAGCTCGGAGAACGCAGATACGCAGTATTTT.

In DNA, the CDR3 is TGTGCCAGCAGCTTAGCGCTTTTGAGCGAGCAGTACTTC. Amino acids: CASSLALLSEQYF. V is TRBV7-6 and J is TRBJ2-7; D gene unclear. V lost 0 bases and J 6 bases, leaving 9 bases between the germline ends. CDR3 length: 13 residues. Germline V lookup: CDR1 SGHVS, CDR2 FNYEAQ. The entire variable domain, with the rest obtained from reference TRBV7-6 and TRBJ2-7, is as follows: GAGVSQSPRYKVTKRGQDVALRCDPISGHVSLYWYRQALGQGPEFLTYFNYEAQQDKSGLPNDRFSAERPEGSISTLTIQRTEQRDSAMYRCASSLALLSEQYFGPGTRLTVT.

The rearrangement links TRBV15 to TRBJ2-3; D may be TRBD2 (5 bases). V was clipped by 0 bases and J by 0 bases, with 10 bases between them. The CDR3 contains 16 residues. The germline V gene has CDR1 LNHNV and CDR2 YYDKDF (reference sequence). CDR3: CATSRDNTGSTDTQYF. CDR3 coding DNA: TGTGCCACCAGCAGAGATAATACGGGGAGCACAGATACGCAGTATTTT.

V usage is TRBV4-2 and J usage is TRBJ2-3; 10 nucleotides agree with TRBD2. Germline V CDR1 and CDR2: LGHNA, YNFKEQ. The ends lost 2 bases at V and 3 bases at J; junction bases unmatched: 11. The CDR3 spans 18 residues. In DNA form, the CDR3 reads TGTGCCAGCAGCCAATTCACGGTAGCGGGGGGCCAGACAGATACGCAGTATTTT. This encodes CASSQFTVAGGQTDTQYF.